These T cell receptor beta chains were read from a single sample in a study of memory CD4+ T cells and cytomegalovirus serostatus. Profiling relied on immunoSEQ multiplex PCR, and the TCRdb table lists in-frame clones only, not all of them. The sample includes fewer than 90,000 clones, about 78% of them seen just once. Input material: memory CD4+ T cells from blood. The receptors derive from an adult in good health and CMV-seropositive. The CDR3 runs from the conserved cysteine through the conserved F or W. The D gene is left open where the match is weak. Rows may omit the clone size; those that give it use once, few, many or a size class.

>.|TRBV29-1|TRBJ2-3|TRBD2
TGCAGCGTTGAAGGACTAGCGACAGATACGCAGTATTTT
CSVEGLATDTQYF
>.|TRBV15|TRBJ2-5|TRBD2
TGTGCCACCAGCCCTGGACTAGCGGGAGAGACCCAGTACTTC
CATSPGLAGETQYF
>.|TRBV7-2|TRBJ1-3|.
TGTGCCAGCAGCCGCGAAGGCTCTGGAAACACCATATATTTT
CASSREGSGNTIYF
>.|TRBV28|TRBJ2-4|.
TGTGCCAGCAGTAACAAAAACATTCAGTACTTC
CASSNKNIQYF
>.|TRBV18|TRBJ1-2|.
TGTGCCAGCTCACCAGGTCCAGGGGCTGGCTACACCTTC
CASSPGPGAGYTF
>.|TRBV5-6|TRBJ1-2|TRBD1
TGTGCCAGCAGCGCGACAGGGACGGGTGGCTACACCTTC
CASSATGTGGYTF
>few|TRBV7-9|TRBJ1-4|TRBD1
TGTGCCAGCAGCCAAAGTACAGGGGATGAAAAACTGTTTTTT
CASSQSTGDEKLFF
>.|TRBV7-9|TRBJ2-5|TRBD1
TGTGCCAGCAGCTTAGATGGGACAGGGCTAGGGGAGACCCAGTACTTC
CASSLDGTGLGETQYF
>.|TRBV19|TRBJ1-2|.
TGTGCCAGTAGTCCAACCCTCGGACAGACTTATGGCTACACCTTC
CASSPTLGQTYGYTF
>.|TRBV11-3|TRBJ2-3|TRBD1
TGTGCCAGCAGCCGAGGGACAGGGAACACAGATACGCAGTATTTT
CASSRGTGNTDTQYF
>.|TRBV19|TRBJ2-4|.
TGTGCCAGTAGTACAGACTCGGATCTCCAAGCCAAAAACATTCAGTACTTC
CASSTDSDLQAKNIQYF
>.|TRBV27|TRBJ1-1|.
TGTGCCAGCAGCCCAGTATCTTGGTCCTCGAACACTGAAGCTTTCTTT
CASSPVSWSSNTEAFF
>.|TRBV6-5|TRBJ2-7|.
TGTGCCAGCACGAGGGCAGGGGATCTCCACGAGCAGTACTTC
CASTRAGDLHEQYF